This T cell receptor (beta chain) was identified during a study of T cell changes during pregnancy in multiple sclerosis. The CDR3 contains 15 residues. Germline V CDR1 and CDR2: SGDLS, YYNGEE. The V and J ends lost 0 bases and 5 bases, in that order; junction bases with no gene match: 4. The protocol was immunoSEQ multiplex PCR, while the TCRdb copy is restricted to in-frame clones and leaves out a portion. Of 85,000 to 90,000 clones in the sample, 80% to 95% are singletons; the top ten hold 1.5% to 2%. Source: peripheral blood, taken in the first trimester of pregnancy. This clonotype was sampled from a female donor in good health, enrolled as a control in a pregnancy study. This rearrangement joins TRBV9 to TRBJ2-3; 9 bases fit TRBD2. CDR3 sequence: CASSVASRGGDTQYF. Written as DNA, the CDR3 is TGTGCCAGCAGCGTAGCTTCGCGGGGGGGAGATACGCAGTATTTT.